Listed below are T cell receptor beta chains from one sample, sequenced in a study of beta chain features in type 1 diabetes. Profiled with immunoSEQ multiplex PCR; TCRdb holds only in-frame clones, not every one. The table has roughly 340,000 clones, around 13% seen once; the top ten hold around 0.0099%. Sequenced material: naive CD4+ T cells from blood. The receptors come from a woman under 30 with type 1 diabetes. CDR3s include the opening cysteine and the closing phenylalanine or tryptophan. The D gene is left open where the match is weak.

V gene,J gene,D gene,CDR3 protein
TRBV9,TRBJ2-5,TRBD1,CASSRDSLQETQYF
TRBV7-2,TRBJ1-5,TRBD1,CASSLHGQVPASQHF
TRBV19,TRBJ1-5,NA,CASSISPESNQPQHF
TRBV21-1,TRBJ2-5,NA,CASARLADFQETQYF
TRBV7-3,TRBJ1-1,TRBD1,CASSKPGGTEAFF
TRBV4-1,TRBJ1-6,TRBD1,CASWAGTGDNSPLHF
TRBV18,TRBJ1-5,NA,CASSGDSPVEPQHF
TRBV28,TRBJ2-7,NA,CASSLLRYEQYF
TRBV7-8,TRBJ1-5,NA,CASSLGRAGNQPQHF
TRBV11-2,TRBJ2-5,TRBD1,CASRGQQETQYF
TRBV4-1,TRBJ2-3,NA,CASSQDLADTQYF
TRBV28,TRBJ2-1,NA,CASSLSSLATASDEQFF
TRBV7-2,TRBJ2-3,TRBD2,CASSLGTSGTHTQYF
TRBV5-4,TRBJ2-7,TRBD2,CASSLVAGSYEQYF
TRBV12-5,TRBJ2-4,TRBD2,CASGVGGNIQYF
TRBV5-6,TRBJ2-3,NA,CASSSLAGSTDTQYF
TRBV18,TRBJ2-7,TRBD2,CASSPPSSGSYEQYF
TRBV4-2,TRBJ2-3,NA,CASSQAGVSTDTQYF
TRBV10-3,TRBJ2-1,TRBD1,CAINGQGRMNEQFF
TRBV6-5,TRBJ1-2,NA,CASSYLGGSAGYTF
TRBV29-1,TRBJ2-5,TRBD1,CSAGQVEETQYF
TRBV5-1,TRBJ2-1,TRBD2,CASSPRPSSGRAHEQFF
TRBV7-2,TRBJ2-5,NA,CASSTTRPETQYF
TRBV4-1,TRBJ2-7,TRBD1,CASSPRIQGYEQYF
TRBV7-2,TRBJ2-5,TRBD1,CASRRPGTGETQYF
TRBV25-1,TRBJ1-2,NA,CASSRGAGYGYTF
TRBV6-5,TRBJ2-2,TRBD2,CASNRAGGKTGELFF
TRBV6-4,TRBJ2-2,NA,CASRPSGGELFF
TRBV5-4,TRBJ2-7,TRBD1,CASSRRQGQGEQYF
TRBV7-8,TRBJ2-1,TRBD2,CASSLAGGPIGNEQFF
TRBV25-1,TRBJ1-3,NA,CASRTQGNTIYF
TRBV10-3,TRBJ1-1,NA,CAIRWQGEAFF
TRBV2,TRBJ2-1,NA,CASSPGLGEQFF
TRBV7-9,TRBJ2-1,TRBD1,CASSLGTGVSGEQFF
TRBV27,TRBJ1-4,NA,CASSSYPTVRTEKLFF
TRBV28,TRBJ1-4,TRBD1,CATTGTVNEKLFF
TRBV5-1,TRBJ1-1,TRBD1,CASSSGTANTEAFF
TRBV29-1,TRBJ2-3,TRBD2,CSVEGVAGGADTQYF
TRBV7-2,TRBJ2-7,TRBD1,CASSLRQGPYEQYF
TRBV7-2,TRBJ2-2,NA,CASSLSQNTGELFF
TRBV2,TRBJ1-5,NA,CASSLSNQPQHF
TRBV21-1,TRBJ2-2,NA,CARSRGSAGELFF
TRBV6-5,TRBJ2-3,TRBD1,CASSHRGDTQYF
TRBV7-2,TRBJ2-5,NA,CASSSGSRETQYF
TRBV6-6,TRBJ2-3,NA,CASSSSRSTDTQYF
TRBV14,TRBJ1-2,NA,CASSQTGWSYGYTF
TRBV5-7,TRBJ1-1,NA,CASSLLHGLGPVTEAFF
TRBV30,TRBJ2-6,NA,CAWERGGANVLTF
TRBV4-3,TRBJ1-4,NA,CASSQDQRGLLFF
TRBV7-7,TRBJ2-2,TRBD1,CASGTGSTGELFF
TRBV7-2,TRBJ2-5,NA,CASSLGAGVETQYF
TRBV15,TRBJ2-2,NA,CATSPSGQYFTGELFF
TRBV19,TRBJ2-1,NA,CASSFTTSSYNEQFF
TRBV6-5,TRBJ1-5,NA,CASSYSLVSQPQHF